The sequence of this TCR beta chain was determined in a study of T cells in Graves' hyperthyroidism and ophthalmopathy. Findings of the study overall: Blood shared most expanded thyroid clonotypes above 0.001.

V trimming: 7 bases; J trimming: 4 bases; junction bases outside the gene matches: 17. Germline CDR1 DFQATT, CDR2 SNEGSKA (reference sequence). The CDR3 is made up of 16 amino acids. Amplification of TCR beta CDR3 regions was performed using RNA transcripts as template. During a first-round RT-PCR of the TCR CDR3, the HTBI primer set was used. TCRdb analysed the multiplex PCR reads with MiXCR anew, one entry per CDR3 protein. Of roughly 500,000 distinct CDR3 sequences in the sample, roughly 46% were seen once. To note about this clonotype: What it recognizes is unknown.

Uncontrolled infection, other autoimmune disease, pregnancy or lactation barred patients from enrollment. Diagnoses were established using clinical symptoms, serum thyroxine and TRAb, thyroid ultrasound and orbital computed tomography. This TCR derives from an adult woman with Graves' disease, either hyperthyroidism or ophthalmopathy (not recorded which). Sequencing was performed on peripheral blood or thyroid tissue (not recorded which). The chain recombines TRBV20-1 with TRBJ1-1; 8 bases are a match to TRBD1. The CDR3 sequence: CSVSTPQGALRTEAFF. The DNA for the CDR3 is TGCAGTGTTAGTACCCCTCAGGGGGCCCTGCGCACTGAAGCTTTCTTT.